This TCR beta chain was identified in a study of beta chain features in type 1 diabetes (dated 2018 in TCRdb). Describing the broader study: Mean age, gender distribution, total cell number and subset yield were not different between patients and healthy donors. Across all samples, almost 110 million sorted cells were examined, and cell number per subset correlated strongly with RNA yield. The study compared TCRB repertoires of sorted circulating CD4+ T cell subsets between recently diagnosed type 1 diabetes patients and matched healthy donors. Regulatory and stem cell-like memory subsets were isolated from only 8 patients and about eight healthy donors, whereas naive and central memory subsets came from all 30 or so donors. Results the study describes overall, beyond this receptor: Naive, central memory and regulatory TCRB repertoires appeared to be more similar among patients than among healthy donors. Because cDNA was sequenced instead of genomic DNA, highly expressing activated cells could be over-represented, though the groups showed no difference in activation or CD3 levels. At VDJ recombination sites, patients with type 1 diabetes made fewer insertions and deleted more nucleotides, a pattern implying thymic rearrangement abnormalities. Type 1 diabetes patients showed a moderate but significant shortening of TCRB CDR3 length in all four CD4+ subsets. PCR might favor shorter templates, but patient and control samples were amplified and corrected together, so any skew would affect both groups equally. Because the HLA sub-analyses included only small numbers of individuals, any influence of HLA type on TCRB rearrangement was left unresolved.

Turning to this clone: The antigen it binds to is not known. The record has no base qualities; no much larger clone is one base away.

V and J are trimmed by 3 bases and 5 bases, and the gene matches miss 9 bases of the junction. Sequences GTSNPN (CDR1) and SVGIG (CDR2) are obtained from the germline V gene (reference sequence). The CDR3 spans 16 residues, from the cysteine through the phenylalanine. Only the CDR3 DNA is retained, 48 bases long and in frame from the first base. A single peripheral blood draw of approximately 110 mL on average was collected from each donor into heparinised tubes. A BD FACSAria II was used to sort naive, central memory, regulatory and stem cell-like memory CD4+ T cells with a panel that included CD45RO, CCR7, CD25, CD127, CD95 and CD27. Every sorted population had a purity above 98%. PBMCs were isolated right away by Lymphoprep density gradient centrifugation and were stained directly, without culture. So that batch effects would be minimized, each experiment stained and sorted samples in pairs, pairing one healthy donor with one patient.

The entire isolated RNA was reverse transcribed using the High Capacity cDNA Reverse Transcription Kit, and thus expressed TCRB transcripts were sequenced. Naive, central memory and regulatory T cell samples underwent deep immunoSEQ sequencing, averaging around 4 million total reads per sample. After sorted cells were lysed in RLT buffer, RNA was extracted with DNase-treated RNeasy Micro or Mini kits, with the choice depending on cell number. To prevent cross-contamination, each cell subset was processed individually, whereas patient and healthy donor samples were processed jointly. TCRB sequences were amplified from cDNA with the immunoSEQ multiplex PCR, producing 87-bp fragments spanning the CDR3 region. Amplicons were sequenced on the Illumina HiSeq platform. In the original analysis: Synthetic template baselines were used to correct PCR bias computationally, reads within Hamming distance 2 were collapsed, and singletons that could not be merged were discarded. Reads were aligned to IMGT to assign V, D and J genes, CDR3 length, and insertions or deletions at six rearrangement sites. Clonotype counts were normalized to sorted cell number within each subset before computing true diversity and Gini coefficients with the tcR R package. The overlap coefficient, calculated on TCRB nucleotide sequences, was used to measure repertoire sharing. Out-of-frame TCRB sequences from naive cells were analyzed to stand in for the pre-selection repertoire. TCRdb mirrors the immuneACCESS table, restricted to in-frame sequences. Some clones are absent from its copies; in checked studies, under half trace to an unresolved V gene, and the reason for the others is unknown. The DNA gave D and trimming, while V, J and clone size come from that table. The sample table contains hundreds of thousands of clones; only one count was recorded for more than 12% of them. The ten largest clones represent roughly 0.04% of the sample.

This TCR was recovered from a man between 18 and 29 years old with type 1 diabetes. Specimen: naive CD4+ T cells from blood. Read against the paper, the sample's cell subset or site label means: true naive CD4+ T cells. In this chain, TRBV30 is recombined with TRBJ1-5, with 11 junctional bases fitting TRBD1. The nucleotides read TGTGCCTGGAGGGGGACAGGGGGATATGGGGATCAGCCCCAGCATTTT. It codes for CAWRGTGGYGDQPQHF.